This T cell receptor (beta chain) came from a study of Graves' ophthalmopathy and Graves' hyperthyroidism. Study at large: Peripheral blood sampling preceded any treatment and occurred at initial diagnosis. Study observations and caveats: Its predictions of ophthalmopathy progression gave the model roughly 71% sensitivity and about 72% specificity.

Notes on this clonotype: The antigen is unknown. This may be a read error: a much more frequent sequence differs by one nucleotide. No conserved phenylalanine or tryptophan is present at the end of the CDR3, so a read error is the likely explanation.

Active ophthalmopathy (CAS at least 3, NOSPECS at least 4), lasting under 3 months. V was clipped by 3 bases and J by 2 bases, with 11 bases between them. The CDR3 has 14 residues. The germline CDR1 and CDR2 sequences are MDHEN and SYDVKM. Amplifying from RNA transcripts, the study obtained TCR beta CDR3 regions. HTBI primers were used in a first-round RT-PCR, which preceded a second-round multiplex PCR. Each CDR3 protein is one row after TCRdb ran MiXCR on the multiplex PCR reads. Of roughly 500,000 distinct CDR3 sequences detected, 13% to 15% appear once; the ten largest clones hold about 9.4%. The chain has TRBV28 and TRBJ2-7; D gene uncertain. Sequences were obtained from blood. This TCR was recovered from a young woman with Graves' ophthalmopathy. CDR3 DNA sequence: TGTGCCAGCAGTTTCCTGGCAGAAACCTACGAGCAGTACTAC. Protein product: CASSFLAETYEQYY.